These 19 T cell receptor beta chains were all obtained from the same sample, sequenced in a study of T cells after somatic rescue of genetic block. The table came from immunoSEQ multiplex PCR; TCRdb's copy has only in-frame clones and leaves some out. The sample shows tens of thousands of clones, approximately 90% of them seen only once. The source material was peripheral blood mononuclear cells (PBMCs). These receptors were taken from a young woman.

The chain has TRBV27 and TRBJ1-2; D perhaps matches TRBD1 (5 bases). Trimming removed 11 bases at V and 8 bases at J, with 15 bases between. Germline assignment: CDR1 MNHEY and CDR2 SMNVEV (reference sequence). This CDR3 spans 11 amino acids. The CDR3 spells CAASGPEGYTF. The CDR3 DNA is TGTGCCGCATCGGGGCCGGAGGGCTACACCTTC.

The chain uses TRBV2 and TRBJ2-5; 8 positions match TRBD2. The CDR3 runs 16 residues. The germline gives CDR1 SNHLY, CDR2 FYNNEI. V lost 4 bases to trimming and J lost 5 bases; unmatched junction nucleotides: 12. The CDR3 region is CASSGVGAGVGETQYF. CDR3 DNA: TGTGCCAGCAGTGGGGTGGGAGCGGGAGTCGGCGAGACCCAGTACTTC.

This clone was picked up one time. The J gene is TRBJ2-2, the V gene TRBV5-4, with D perhaps TRBD2 (5 bases). The CDR3 sequence is 16 residues long. V lost 0 bases and J 5 bases, leaving 14 bases between the germline ends. Germline CDR1 reads SGHNT; CDR2 reads YYREEE (reference sequence). CDR3 bases: TGTGCCAGCAGCTTGGGTCCGACCCGAGGGACCGGGGAGCTGTTTTTT. Its protein product is CASSLGPTRGTGELFF.

The J gene is TRBJ1-4, the V gene TRBV7-2, with D hard to call. The V end lost 3 bases, the J end lost 2 bases, and 4 bases lay between the germline ends. Germline lookup yields CDR1 SGHTA and CDR2 FQGNSA. This CDR3 has 13 amino acids. As DNA, the CDR3 is TGTGCCAGCAGCTTTACCACTAATGAAAAACTGTTTTTT. This codes for CASSFTTNEKLFF.

The chain couples TRBV7-9 to TRBJ2-7; 10 nucleotides agree with TRBD2. The CDR3 length is 16 residues. V lost 6 bases, J lost 5 bases, and 13 bases stayed unmatched. Looked up from germline, CDR1 is SEHNR and CDR2 is FQNEAQ (reference sequence). CDR3 loop: CASRVLSSGSLHEQYF. The CDR3 DNA reads TGTGCCAGCAGGGTCCTCTCTAGCGGGAGTCTCCACGAGCAGTACTTC.

The chain links TRBV19 to TRBJ1-1, with TRBD1 as a possible D gene (5 bases). The CDR3 is 14 amino acids. The germline V gene has CDR1 LNHDA and CDR2 SQIVND (reference sequence). V lost 8 bases to trimming and J lost 2 bases, with 15 bases between them. The CDR3 nucleotides are TGTGCCAGTCGGATCAGGGAACACAACACTGAAGCTTTCTTT. Translated, it gives CASRIREHNTEAFF.

This sequence joins TRBV4-2 and TRBJ1-1; D possibly corresponds to TRBD1 (6 bases). The CDR3 consists of 16 residues. The germline V gene has CDR1 LGHNA and CDR2 YNFKEQ. V lost 3 bases to trimming and J lost 5 bases, with 19 bases between them. The CDR3 nucleotides read TGTGCCAGCAGCCAGGAATGGGACACCACTGGGACTGAAGCTTTCTTT. This sequence encodes CASSQEWDTTGTEAFF.

This clone showed up just once. This chain joins TRBV5-6 and TRBJ1-2; 7 nucleotides align to TRBD1. CDR3 length: 16 residues. Germline V gives CDR1 SGHDT, CDR2 YYEEEE. The J segment lost 4 bases and the V segment lost 0 bases, leaving 9 bases of the junction unmatched. DNA for the CDR3: TGTGCCAGCAGCTTGGGGTTCAGGGGGGTTCCCTATGGCTACACCTTC. It encodes CASSLGFRGVPYGYTF.

The genes are TRBV1 and TRBJ2-2; the table's D call TRBD2 went unverified against the DNA. TRBV1 is flagged as a pseudogene. This CDR3 has 19 residues. CDR3 sequence: CTSSHKKIKRLAGSGELFF. CDR3 bases: TGCACCAGCAGCCATAAAAAAATAAAGCGACTAGCAGGGTCCGGGGAGCTGTTTTTT.

V is TRBV19 and J is TRBJ2-3, with 14 positions matching TRBD2. The V segment lost 5 bases and the J segment 4 bases; nucleotides outside the gene matches: 11. The CDR3 length is 18 residues. CDR1 is LNHDA, CDR2 SQIVND, per germline (reference sequence). CDR3 amino acids: CASSGRGTSGRSADTQYF. The CDR3 DNA sequence: TGTGCCAGTAGTGGCCGCGGGACTAGCGGGAGAAGCGCAGATACGCAGTATTTT.

The chain uses TRBV2 and TRBJ2-3, with 7 bases fitting TRBD2. The germline V gene has CDR1 SNHLY and CDR2 FYNNEI. The CDR3 consists of 14 residues. Unmatched junction bases numbered 9, after V lost 6 bases and J lost 6 bases. The CDR3 DNA is TGTGCCAGCAGCTCCGGGACTAAGCGCGATACGCAGTATTTT. Protein sequence: CASSSGTKRDTQYF.

The J gene is TRBJ2-7, the V gene TRBV18, with 7 bases lining up with TRBD1. The CDR3 sequence is 14 residues long. Germline CDR1 reads KGHSH; CDR2 reads LQKENI. V lost 6 bases, J lost 2 bases, and 7 bases stayed unmatched. CDR3 coding DNA: TGTGCCAGCTCCCTCGGCAGGGGGACCTACGAGCAGTACTTC. It translates to CASSLGRGTYEQYF. Variable domain in full (rest from reference TRBV18 and TRBJ2-7): NAGVMQNPRHLVRRRGQEARLRCSPMKGHSHVYWYRQLPEEGLKFMVYLQKENIIDESGMPKERFSAEFPKEGPSILRIQQVVRGDSAAYFCASSLGRGTYEQYFGPGTRLTVT.

As for this clone: Other DNA sequences in this specimen translate into the identical CDR3. CDR3 sequence (DNA): TGTGCCAGCAGTCCGGGACTAGCGGGGGCCTACGAGCAGTACTTC. Translated: CASSPGLAGAYEQYF. V and J are TRBV27 and TRBJ2-7, with 14 bases aligning to TRBD2. The CDR3 runs 15 residues. CDR1 MNHEY and CDR2 SMNVEV come from the germline V gene (reference sequence). Germline trimming cut 5 bases from V and 2 bases from J; bases unmatched to any gene: 2.

This clone was recorded once. This chain joins TRBV5-1 and TRBJ2-4; D uncertain. The germline CDR1 and CDR2 sequences are SGHRS and YFSETQ. The CDR3 extends over 15 amino acids. V lost 4 bases, J lost 0 bases, and 11 bases lay in between. CDR3 protein: CASSPDLGAKNIQYF. The CDR3 DNA is TGCGCCAGCAGCCCAGACCTGGGAGCCAAAAACATTCAGTACTTC.

The J gene is TRBJ2-1, the V gene TRBV5-1; no definite D call. This CDR3 is 14 amino acids long. The V end lost 4 bases, the J end lost 7 bases, and 15 bases lay between the germline ends. The germline gives CDR1 SGHRS, CDR2 YFSETQ. The CDR3 DNA sequence: TGCGCCAGCAGCCAGGTGGCAGACGGGAATGAGCAGTTCTTC. Residues: CASSQVADGNEQFF.

This chain uses TRBV10-2 with TRBJ2-1; TRBD1 matches at 10 bases. Germline CDR1 WSHSY, CDR2 SAAADI. The CDR3 runs 15 residues. Losses at the gene ends were 10 bases for V and 5 bases for J; bases not matched to a gene: 11. The CDR3 spells CATLSRDRGNNEQFF. Written as DNA, the CDR3 is TGCGCCACCCTTTCCCGGGACAGGGGAAACAATGAGCAGTTCTTC.

This clone was detected once. V and J are TRBV27 and TRBJ1-1, with a weak D call TRBD1 (5 bases). Trimming shortened V by 3 bases and J by 3 bases, and 11 bases separated the two germline ends. The CDR3 is made up of 14 amino acids. The germline gives CDR1 MNHEY, CDR2 SMNVEV (reference sequence). CDR3 protein: CASSFLRGYTEAFF. Here the CDR3 DNA reads TGTGCCAGCAGTTTCCTCCGGGGGTACACTGAAGCTTTCTTT.

V usage is TRBV27 and J usage is TRBJ2-7; maybe TRBD1 (6 bases). The CDR3 runs to 14 residues. Germline V gene data show CDR1 as MNHEY and CDR2 as SMNVEV (reference sequence). Deletions cut 2 bases from V and 2 bases from J, with 10 bases between. The CDR3 protein is CASSLGGQPYEQYF. The CDR3 DNA is TGTGCCAGCAGTTTAGGGGGACAACCCTACGAGCAGTACTTC.

The chain combines TRBV7-8 with TRBJ2-5; D is possibly TRBD1 or TRBD2 (5 bases each). Trimming took off 6 bases at V and 5 bases at J, with 19 bases between the two ends. Germline loops: CDR1 SGHVS, CDR2 FQNEAQ. The CDR3 sequence is 15 residues long. The CDR3, as DNA: TGTGCCAGCAGATTGCTGCGGGCAGGGATGGAGACCCAGTACTTC. Protein sequence: CASRLLRAGMETQYF.